This T cell receptor (beta chain) was found in a study of blood T cell repertoires in COVID-19 (dated by TCRdb to the early 2020s). For context, the study as a whole: Samples covering the acute and convalescent phases of COVID-19 were provided by collaborators in the United States, Italy and Spain. The material from the prospective study consisted of cDNA or gDNA derived from T cells, B-cell-depleted T cells, or PBMCs. Deeply sampled blood TCRbeta repertoires from subjects exposed to, actively infected with, or recovered from COVID-19 were included in the dataset. The repertoires were released in a freely available public database intended as a resource for research on the immune response to SARS-CoV-2. The samples were drawn from the first 160 participants of the ongoing ImmuneRACE study and from 950 to 1,500 subjects provided by 6 global collaborators. Sample metadata almost always included a de-identified subject ID, COVID-19 status, age in years and sex. Where HLA class I and class II types were available, the types were taken from metadata supplied by the sample provider, not from assay-based typing.

To note about this clone: The antigen it binds to is not known. No per-base quality is available; no much larger clone lies one base away.

In the germline V gene, CDR1 corresponds to MGHRA and CDR2 to YSYEKL. Between the V and J ends, shortened by 3 bases and 0 bases respectively, the junction contains 11 bases. From cysteine to phenylalanine, the CDR3 is 15 amino acids long. Only the CDR3 DNA stays, 45 bases, in frame from base 1. Study-wide findings and limitations: Clinical and demographic metadata were provided uncurated, with the amount varying by source and participant.

TCRbeta CDR3 regions were amplified from genomic DNA by means of the immunoSEQ Assay, a bias-controlled multiplex PCR. The published analysis was carried out like this. Nucleated cell counts per sample were estimated from amplification of reference gene primers within the assay. To quantify the absolute abundance of each unique TCRbeta CDR3 rearrangement, sequence reads were collapsed and filtered. Productive Simpson clonality was computed per sample as the square root of Simpson's diversity index over productive rearrangements. What TCRdb holds here is the immuneACCESS table cut down to in-frame rearrangements. Part of the clones is not present; checked against another copy, under half of the missing clones reflect an unresolved V gene, and the others are unexplained. V and J calls and clone size are as listed in that table; D and trimming were resolved from the DNA. The sample profile shows over 250,000 clones; about 90% of them were found once. The ten largest clones take up less than 6% of the sample.

Enrolling through a virtual design, the prospective study's participants ranged in age from about 18 to 89 years and lived across 20 to 30 United States geographic areas. In the prospective study, participants were assigned to cohorts based on the clinical history participants reported in a screening survey and a study questionnaire. ImmuneRACE Cohort 3 recovered participants were defined by two consecutive negative NP/OP PCR tests, healthcare professional clearance, or symptom resolution. In the prospective study, whole blood, serum and a nasopharyngeal or oropharyngeal swab were collected from each participant by mobile phlebotomists. Participants in the prospective study had the option to provide additional blood draws and questionnaires over a roughly 2-month period. Prospective study blood samples were shipped either frozen or at room temperature before DNA extraction.

Sequencing used PBMCs or T cells enriched from blood (not recorded which). The chain was built from TRBV4-1 and TRBJ1-1, with the D gene call left open. The source of this sequence is a woman aged 25 to 45 who had recovered from COVID-19. This receptor has the CDR3 CASSHPGEMNTEAFF. The nucleotides are TGCGCCAGCAGCCACCCGGGAGAGATGAACACTGAAGCTTTCTTT.